The 32 T cell receptor beta chains listed next were all sequenced from one sample in a study of CD8+ T cells in alopecia areata. Treatment in this sample: oral pan-JAK inhibitor, 5-10 mg twice daily. RNA was isolated and reverse transcribed to cDNA, the sequencing template. Clones were sequenced by immunoSEQ multiplex PCR, and TCRdb holds only the in-frame ones, with some missing. The sample lists fewer than 250,000 clones, approximately 47% occurring once. Sample: CD4+ T cells sorted from blood, taken between weeks 36 and 40, from a patient treated with tofacitinib. The receptors stem from a human donor with alopecia areata.

V and J are TRBV5-1 and TRBJ2-7; D perhaps matches TRBD1 (5 bases). The germline V and J ends were trimmed by 2 bases and 0 bases, with 15 bases remaining between them. This CDR3 has 16 amino acids. The germline V gene has CDR1 SGHRS and CDR2 YFSETQ. CDR3: CASSLGRQRSSYEQYF. In DNA, the CDR3 is TGCGCCAGCAGCTTAGGACGACAGAGGAGCTCCTACGAGCAGTACTTC. Full variable domain (remainder filled in from reference TRBV5-1 and TRBJ2-7): KAGVTQTPRYLIKTRGQQVTLSCSPISGHRSVSWYQQTPGQGLQFLFEYFSETQRNKGNFPGRFSGRQFSNSRSEMNVSTLELGDSALYLCASSLGRQRSSYEQYFGPGTRLTVT.

This clone was seen more than once but under ten times. This chain connects TRBV14 to TRBJ2-7, with D unresolved. The CDR3 covers 13 residues. Germline V gives CDR1 SGHDN, CDR2 FVKESK. The germline V and J ends were trimmed by 5 bases and 3 bases, with 11 bases remaining between them. CDR3 sequence (DNA): TGTGCCAGCAGCACCATTGACAACTACGAGCAGTACTTC. It encodes CASSTIDNYEQYF.

The chain carries TRBV28 and TRBJ1-5; TRBD1 aligns across 9 bases. J lost 9 bases, V lost 7 bases, and 13 bases had no gene match. The CDR3 sequence is 15 residues long. Germline CDR1 MDHEN, CDR2 SYDVKM. The CDR3 sequence is CASNPRGQGVVPQHF. CDR3 DNA sequence: TGTGCCAGCAACCCCCGGGGACAGGGCGTAGTGCCCCAGCATTTT.

This clone showed up just a few times. The V and J genes are TRBV5-4 and TRBJ1-2; D is unresolved. The CDR3 has 14 amino acids. Per germline, CDR1 SGHNT and CDR2 YYREEE (reference sequence). The ends were cut back, 0 bases at V and 4 bases at J, with 10 bases in the middle. The CDR3 DNA reads as TGTGCCAGCAGCTTGGTTCCGGCCCGCTATGGCTACACCTTC. It yields the protein CASSLVPARYGYTF.

The chain uses TRBV28 and TRBJ2-7, with 9 bases fitting TRBD2. The CDR3 is 15 residues long. The V and J ends lost 6 bases and 0 bases, in that order; junction bases with no gene match: 6. The germline V gene encodes CDR1 MDHEN and CDR2 SYDVKM. CDR3 protein: CASSISGRSSYEQYF. The CDR3 DNA reads TGTGCCAGCAGCATAAGCGGGAGGAGCTCCTACGAGCAGTACTTC. Supplemented by reference TRBV28 and TRBJ2-7, the full variable domain reads DVKVTQSSRYLVKRTGEKVFLECVQDMDHENMFWYRQDPGLGLRLIYFSYDVKMKEKGDIPEGYSVSREKKERFSLILESASTNQTSMYLCASSISGRSSYEQYFGPGTRLTVT.

This chain joins TRBV20-1 and TRBJ2-1; D unresolved. CDR3 size: 11 residues. The V gene lost 4 bases and the J gene lost 7 bases, with 8 bases spanning the gap. Germline V gives CDR1 DFQATT, CDR2 SNEGSKA (reference sequence). The CDR3 is CSATSWNEQFF. DNA for the CDR3: TGCAGTGCTACGTCGTGGAATGAGCAGTTCTTC.

This clone has a count of ten or more. The chain is built from TRBV7-3 and TRBJ2-2; TRBD1 matches 7 bases. The CDR3 sequence is 17 residues long. Germline V gene sequence: CDR1 SGHTA, CDR2 FQGTGA. V trimming: 4 bases; J trimming: 4 bases; junction bases outside the gene matches: 12. The CDR3 DNA reads as TGTGCCAGCAGCTCCAATCCGACAGGGCGAGGCACCGGGGAGCTGTTTTTT. Its translation: CASSSNPTGRGTGELFF.

The rearrangement joins TRBV29-1 to TRBJ2-1; 9 bases align to TRBD2. Germline-derived CDR1 and CDR2 are SQVTM and ANQGSEA. The CDR3 contains 13 residues. Trimming took 5 bases from V and 10 from J; bases not matched to a gene: 9. The CDR3 loop is CSVLRLAGLEQFF. The CDR3, as DNA: TGCAGCGTTTTGCGGCTAGCGGGATTGGAGCAGTTCTTC.

The rearrangement joins TRBV7-2 to TRBJ2-7; 9 nucleotides match TRBD2. CDR3 length: 16 amino acids. The V gene end was trimmed by 3 bases and the J gene end by 3 bases; junction bases not matched to a gene: 9. Germline V gene lookup returns CDR1 SGHTA and CDR2 FQGNSA. This CDR3 is CASSFSRSAGGYEQYF. CDR3 coding DNA: TGTGCCAGCAGCTTCTCTCGATCAGCGGGAGGCTACGAGCAGTACTTC.

This clone has only a few counts. The rearrangement uses TRBV7-2 and TRBJ2-3; the D is unclear. V was pared by 1 base and J by 4 bases, with 9 bases between. The germline V gene has CDR1 SGHTA and CDR2 FQGNSA. This CDR3 has 14 amino acids. The CDR3 bases are TGTGCCAGCAGCTTAGGGTTACCTCCAGATACGCAGTATTTT. Translation: CASSLGLPPDTQYF.

This clone was counted between two and nine times. The chain combines TRBV7-9 with TRBJ2-3; D is perhaps TRBD2 (5 bases). CDR3 size: 14 residues. V was trimmed by 5 bases and J by 2 bases, leaving 11 bases between them. Germline CDR1 is SEHNR and CDR2 is FQNEAQ (reference sequence). The CDR3 sequence: CASSITSPTDTQYF. The CDR3 region has the DNA TGTGCCAGCAGCATAACTAGTCCCACAGATACGCAGTATTTT.

The rearrangement joins TRBV4-2 to TRBJ2-3, with 8 bases lining up with TRBD2. From germline, CDR1 is LGHNA and CDR2 YNFKEQ. The CDR3 is 17 amino acids. With 1 base clipped from V and 5 bases from J, the junction kept 11 bases outside the gene matches. CDR3 protein: CASSQADGRAGIDTQYF. The CDR3 DNA sequence: TGTGCCAGCAGCCAAGCTGACGGGAGGGCCGGTATAGATACGCAGTATTTT.

CDR3 DNA: TGTGCCAGCGCCACCTCGTCGGGGCCTCAAGAGACCCAGTACTTC. Its translation: CASATSSGPQETQYF. This chain uses TRBV7-3 with TRBJ2-5; D tentatively reads TRBD1 or TRBD2 (5 bases each). This CDR3 comprises 15 residues. Germline values: CDR1 SGHTA, CDR2 FQGTGA. The V end lost 8 bases, the J end lost 2 bases, and 18 bases lay between the germline ends.

J is TRBJ2-7 and V is TRBV6-6; the match to TRBD1 covers 8 bases. Germline-derived CDR1 and CDR2 are MNHNY and SVGAGI (reference sequence). The CDR3 length is 14 residues. V dropped 4 bases and J dropped 0; count of bases not matched to a gene: 2. CDR3 bases: TGTGCCAGCAGTTGGGGACAGGACTCCTACGAGCAGTACTTC. Translation gives CASSWGQDSYEQYF.

This clone was detected many times. The V gene is TRBV14, the J gene TRBJ2-7; 7 bases are shared with TRBD2. The CDR3 totals 13 residues. The ends lost 3 bases at V and 5 bases at J; junction bases unmatched: 4. From germline, CDR1 is SGHDN and CDR2 FVKESK. The chain's CDR3 is CASSQWTSHEQYF. The DNA of the CDR3 is TGTGCCAGCAGCCAGTGGACTAGTCACGAGCAGTACTTC.

The chain combines TRBV30 with TRBJ2-4; D gene uncertain. The CDR3 consists of 15 residues. V was trimmed by 4 bases and J by 3 bases, leaving 16 bases between them. Germline CDR1 is GTSNPN and CDR2 is SVGIG (reference sequence). The CDR3 sequence is CAWMAPDIGKNIQYF. CDR3 DNA sequence: TGTGCCTGGATGGCTCCGGATATCGGCAAAAACATTCAGTACTTC.

This clone was detected only a few times. This rearrangement joins TRBV19 to TRBJ2-7; 8 bases map to TRBD2. Losses at the gene ends were 4 bases for V and 3 bases for J; bases not matched to a gene: 14. The CDR3 is 17 residues long. The germline CDR1 and CDR2 sequences are LNHDA and SQIVND (reference sequence). The CDR3 nucleotides read TGTGCCAGTAGTACCCTAGCGGGCGATTCTCGGGACTACGAGCAGTACTTC. It translates to CASSTLAGDSRDYEQYF.

This clone was counted only a few times. The chain combines TRBV29-1 with TRBJ2-1; TRBD2 agrees at 8 bases. Germline CDR1 and CDR2: SQVTM and ANQGSEA. J lost 8 bases, V lost 4 bases, and 7 bases had no gene match. The CDR3 is made up of 13 amino acids. The CDR3 reads CSVGISGTDEQFF. The CDR3 DNA follows: TGCAGCGTTGGGATTAGCGGGACGGATGAGCAGTTCTTC.

The V gene is TRBV6-5, the J gene TRBJ1-1; maybe TRBD1 (5 bases). Trimming cost V 0 bases and J 2 bases, with 10 bases left between them. The V gene's germline CDR1 is MNHEY and CDR2 SVGAGI. This CDR3 region has 15 residues. The CDR3 loop reads CASSYSATANTEAFF. The CDR3 DNA reads as TGTGCCAGCAGTTACTCAGCGACAGCCAACACTGAAGCTTTCTTT.

The V gene is TRBV9, the J gene TRBJ1-2; D might be TRBD1 (5 bases). V gave up 0 bases and J gave up 8 bases, with 14 bases separating them. This CDR3 has 14 amino acids. Germline values: CDR1 SGDLS, CDR2 YYNGEE. This CDR3 is CASSVGLRASGYTF. CDR3 DNA: TGTGCCAGCAGCGTAGGTCTCAGGGCCAGCGGCTACACCTTC. The whole variable domain, filled in from reference TRBV9 and TRBJ1-2, reads DSGVTQTPKHLITATGQRVTLRCSPRSGDLSVYWYQQSLDQGLQFLIQYYNGEERAKGNILERFSAQQFPDLHSELNLSSLELGDSALYFCASSVGLRASGYTFGSGTRLTVV.

This clone was detected only a few times. The chain is built from TRBV28 and TRBJ1-5; the match to TRBD1 covers 7 bases. Unmatched junction bases numbered 7, after V lost 6 bases and J lost 2 bases. CDR3 length: 15 residues. Germline CDR1 MDHEN, CDR2 SYDVKM. CDR3 DNA sequence: TGTGCCAGCAGCCAGGGGGGGGTAGGCAATCAGCCCCAGCATTTT. Translated, it gives CASSQGGVGNQPQHF.

This clone showed up just a few times. The V call is TRBV6-6, the J call TRBJ2-3; a possible D gene is TRBD1 (5 bases). This CDR3 has 15 amino acids. The germline V gene encodes CDR1 MNHNY and CDR2 SVGAGI (reference sequence). The V and J ends lost 7 bases and 6 bases respectively, with 20 bases between them. The CDR3 nucleotides are TGTGCCAGCACCCGTGACGGAAGTGGGGCGGATACGCAGTATTTT. This sequence encodes CASTRDGSGADTQYF.

The sample holds a few counts of this clone. The chain joins TRBV7-8 to TRBJ1-2; D is ambiguous. Germline V gives CDR1 SGHVS, CDR2 FQNEAQ. The V end was cut by 5 bases, the J end by 7 bases, with 11 bases between. The CDR3 totals 12 residues. CDR3 amino acids: CASSHPAGGYTF. CDR3 DNA sequence: TGTGCCAGCAGCCATCCCGCGGGTGGCTACACCTTC.

CDR3 residues: CASQKTGLTQYF. CDR3 coding DNA: TGTGCCAGCCAAAAGACAGGACTAACCCAGTACTTC. This sequence joins TRBV28 and TRBJ2-5; perhaps D is TRBD1 or TRBD2 (6 bases each). The CDR3 length is 12 residues. Between the trimmed V and J ends, which lost 8 bases and 8 bases, there was a span of 15 bases. CDR1 MDHEN and CDR2 SYDVKM come from the germline V gene. Filled out from reference TRBV28 and TRBJ2-5, the complete variable domain reads DVKVTQSSRYLVKRTGEKVFLECVQDMDHENMFWYRQDPGLGLRLIYFSYDVKMKEKGDIPEGYSVSREKKERFSLILESASTNQTSMYLCASQKTGLTQYFGPGTRLLVL.

In this sample, this clone turned up a few times. The rearrangement uses TRBV11-2 and TRBJ2-7; TRBD1 aligns across 9 bases. V dropped 5 bases and J dropped 1; count of bases not matched to a gene: 6. This CDR3 is 15 amino acids long. Germline CDR1 SGHAT, CDR2 FQNNGV. In DNA form, the CDR3 reads TGTGCCAGCAGCATAACAGGGGGCGGATCCTACGAGCAGTACTTC. Translated, it gives CASSITGGGSYEQYF. The full variable domain, with the rest looked up from reference TRBV11-2 and TRBJ2-7, is EAGVAQSPRYKIIEKRQSVAFWCNPISGHATLYWYQQILGQGPKLLIQFQNNGVVDDSQLPKDRFSAERLKGVDSTLKIQPAKLEDSAVYLCASSITGGGSYEQYFGPGTRLTVT.

This clone has a handful of counts. The chain joins TRBV23-1 to TRBJ2-5; TRBD1 matches at 8 bases. TRBV23-1 is assigned to the ORF class and has an uncertain function. The junction had 8 bases not matched to a gene; V was cut back by 0 bases and J by 2 bases. The CDR3 totals 17 residues. The CDR3 DNA reads as TGCGCCAGCAGTCAATCGACTTGGACAGGGACGCAAGAGACCCAGTACTTC. Protein product: CASSQSTWTGTQETQYF.

This rearrangement joins TRBV5-1 to TRBJ2-7; a weak D match, TRBD2 (7 bases). The CDR3 is 18 residues long. Germline V gives CDR1 SGHRS, CDR2 YFSETQ. Deletions cut 6 bases from V and 2 bases from J, with 27 bases between. The CDR3 coding sequence is TGCGCCAGCACCTTCACGGCCGGGGCGGGGGCAGAAACCTACGAGCAGTACTTC. Its protein product is CASTFTAGAGAETYEQYF.

CDR3: CASSFYREQETQYF. The CDR3 DNA reads TGTGCCAGCAGCTTCTACAGGGAACAAGAGACCCAGTACTTC. The V gene is TRBV7-2, the J gene TRBJ2-5; D may be TRBD1 (6 bases). Germline V CDR1 and CDR2: SGHTA, FQGNSA. This CDR3 comprises 14 residues. V was shortened by 3 bases and J by 2 bases, with 10 bases between the two germline ends.

The chain employs TRBV2 and TRBJ2-2, with D unclear. Germline loops: CDR1 SNHLY, CDR2 FYNNEI. The CDR3 is 15 amino acids. Trimming removed 5 bases from V and 0 bases from J, with 10 bases in between. Here the CDR3 reads CASSPRSSNTGELFF. In nucleotides, the CDR3 is TGTGCCAGCAGTCCCCGCAGCTCGAACACCGGGGAGCTGTTTTTT. Variable domain in full (rest from reference TRBV2 and TRBJ2-2): EPEVTQTPSHQVTQMGQEVILRCVPISNHLYFYWYRQILGQKVEFLVSFYNNEISEKSEIFDDQFSVERPDGSNFTLKIRSTKLEDSAMYFCASSPRSSNTGELFFGEGSRLTVL.

The chain joins TRBV20-1 to TRBJ2-1; D unresolved. The CDR3 length is 11 residues. CDR1 and CDR2 (germline): DFQATT, SNEGSKA (reference sequence). V lost 0 bases, J lost 10 bases, and 7 bases lay in between. The CDR3 loop reads CSARDEYEQFF. CDR3 in DNA: TGCAGTGCTAGAGATGAGTACGAGCAGTTCTTC.

This clone occurred a few times. V gene TRBV27 combines with J gene TRBJ2-7; TRBD1 is a possible D gene (6 bases). Trimming left V 3 bases short and J 6 bases short, with 15 bases between. The germline V gene encodes CDR1 MNHEY and CDR2 SMNVEV (reference sequence). This CDR3 comprises 14 residues. The CDR3 reads CASSFTRGSSEQYF. The CDR3 coding sequence is TGTGCCAGCAGTTTTACCAGGGGATCGTCCGAGCAGTACTTC.

The chain uses TRBV2 and TRBJ2-4; 11 nucleotides agree with TRBD2. Per the germline V gene, CDR1 is SNHLY and CDR2 is FYNNEI. After removal of 7 bases from V and 13 bases from J, the junction contained 9 bases not matched to a gene. The CDR3 totals 13 residues. The CDR3 loop reads CASKQIAGGIQYF. The CDR3 bases are TGTGCCAGCAAACAAATAGCGGGAGGGATACAGTACTTC.